The clone carrying this TCR beta chain was counted a few times. Its antigen is not known. The donors, aged about 6 to 100, were healthy Caucasians from Russia. Investigators took ten milliliters of peripheral blood from every donor. The sample originates from a study of blood T cells in healthy people across ages. Study conclusions and caveats: It was held that diversity estimates obtained from one million T cells represented underestimates.

It was with a sample-barcoded 5' primer and a J-beta primer mix that a second PCR of about 6 to 12 cycles was run. Each of the cDNA molecules was tagged by a template-switch adaptor with 12 random nucleotides. Via MiXCR, TCRdb re-called the 5' RACE reads, giving one row per CDR3 protein. The profile shows about 800,000 distinct CDR3 sequences, 55% to 70% of them singletons. V shed 7 bases and J 6 bases; nucleotides not matched to a gene: 9. CDR1 DFQATT and CDR2 SNEGSKA come from the germline V gene (reference sequence). The CDR3 runs to 13 residues. The J gene is TRBJ2-1, the V gene TRBV20-1, with TRBD2 identical over 7 bases. The sample consisted of blood. The receptor was derived from a man younger than 45 in good health. The CDR3 DNA is TGCAGTGGCCGAGCGGGGTTTAGCAATGAGCAGTTCTTC. Protein product: CSGRAGFSNEQFF.